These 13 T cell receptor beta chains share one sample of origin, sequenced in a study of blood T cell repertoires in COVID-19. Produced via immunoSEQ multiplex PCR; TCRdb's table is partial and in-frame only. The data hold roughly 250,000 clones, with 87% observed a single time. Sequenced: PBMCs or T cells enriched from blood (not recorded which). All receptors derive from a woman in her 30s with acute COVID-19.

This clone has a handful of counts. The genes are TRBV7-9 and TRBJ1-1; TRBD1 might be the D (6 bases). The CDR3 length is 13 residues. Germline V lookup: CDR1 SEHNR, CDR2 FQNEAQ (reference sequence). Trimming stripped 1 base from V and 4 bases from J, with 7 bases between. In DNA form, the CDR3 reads TGTGCCAGCAGCTTAGGACAGGTCACTGAAGCTTTCTTT. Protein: CASSLGQVTEAFF.

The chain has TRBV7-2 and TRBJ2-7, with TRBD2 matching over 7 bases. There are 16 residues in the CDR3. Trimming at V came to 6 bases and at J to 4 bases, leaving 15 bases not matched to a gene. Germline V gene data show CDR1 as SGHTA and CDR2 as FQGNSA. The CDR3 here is CASSSSLGRELYEQYF. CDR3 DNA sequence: TGTGCCAGCAGTTCCTCTTTAGGGCGGGAGTTATACGAGCAGTACTTC.

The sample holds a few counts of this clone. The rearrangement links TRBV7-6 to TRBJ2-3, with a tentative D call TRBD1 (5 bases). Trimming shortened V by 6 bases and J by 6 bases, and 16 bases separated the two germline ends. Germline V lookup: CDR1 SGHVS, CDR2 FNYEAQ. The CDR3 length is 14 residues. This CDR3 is CASSKMGRADTQYF. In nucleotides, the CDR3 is TGTGCCAGCAGTAAGATGGGCAGGGCTGATACGCAGTATTTT.

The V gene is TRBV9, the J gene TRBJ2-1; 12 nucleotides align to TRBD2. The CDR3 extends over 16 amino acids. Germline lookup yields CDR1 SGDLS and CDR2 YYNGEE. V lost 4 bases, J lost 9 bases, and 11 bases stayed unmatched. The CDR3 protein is CASSPGLAGGIGEQFF. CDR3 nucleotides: TGTGCCAGCAGCCCCGGCCTAGCGGGAGGGATAGGTGAGCAGTTCTTC.

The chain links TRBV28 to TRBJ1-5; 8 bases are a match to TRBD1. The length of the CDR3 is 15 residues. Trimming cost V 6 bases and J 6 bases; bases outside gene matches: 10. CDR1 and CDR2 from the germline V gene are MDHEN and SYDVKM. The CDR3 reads CASSSGTGGTQPQHF. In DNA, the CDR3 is TGTGCCAGCAGCTCCGGGACAGGTGGAACTCAGCCCCAGCATTTT.

The CDR3, as DNA: TGTGCCAGCAGTAAAGACAGGCCCATGTTGAACACTGAAGCTTTCTTT. Protein sequence: CASSKDRPMLNTEAFF. The J gene is TRBJ1-1, the V gene TRBV6-2 or TRBV6-3; possible D gene TRBD1, 6 bases. Looked up from germline, CDR1 is MNHEY and CDR2 is SVGEGT. The CDR3 has 16 amino acids. With 5 bases removed from V and 0 bases from J, the gap between germline ends came to 16 bases.

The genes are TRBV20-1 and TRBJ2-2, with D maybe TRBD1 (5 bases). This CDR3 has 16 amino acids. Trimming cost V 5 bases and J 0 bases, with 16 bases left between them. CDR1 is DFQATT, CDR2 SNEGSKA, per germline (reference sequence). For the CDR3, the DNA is TGCAGTGCTGGTGATAAGGGGCGCTCGAACACCGGGGAGCTGTTTTTT. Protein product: CSAGDKGRSNTGELFF.

CDR3 nucleotides: TGCGCCAGCAGCTGGGCTAGCGGCTACAATGAGCAGTTCTTC. This gives the protein CASSWASGYNEQFF. The V gene is TRBV5-1, the J gene TRBJ2-1; TRBD2 matches 7 bases. The CDR3 consists of 14 residues. The V and J ends lost 3 bases and 3 bases, in that order; junction bases with no gene match: 3. Germline loops: CDR1 SGHRS, CDR2 YFSETQ.

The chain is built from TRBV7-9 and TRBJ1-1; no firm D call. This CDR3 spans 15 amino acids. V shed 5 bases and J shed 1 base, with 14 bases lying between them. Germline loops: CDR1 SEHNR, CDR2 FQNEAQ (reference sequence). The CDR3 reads CASSPQWGGNTEAFF. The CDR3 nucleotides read TGTGCCAGCAGCCCCCAATGGGGAGGGAACACTGAAGCTTTCTTT.

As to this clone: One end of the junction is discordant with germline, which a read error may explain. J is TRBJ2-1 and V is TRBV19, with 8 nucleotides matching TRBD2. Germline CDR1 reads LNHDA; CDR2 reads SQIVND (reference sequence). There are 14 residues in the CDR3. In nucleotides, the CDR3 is TGTGCCAGTAGTCCGCGGACTAGCTACCATGAGCAGTTCTTC. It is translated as CASSPRTSYHEQFF. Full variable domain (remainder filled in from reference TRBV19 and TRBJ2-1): DGGITQSPKYLFRKEGQNVTLSCEQNLNHDAMYWYRQDPGQGLRLIYYSQIVNDFQKGDIAEGYSVSREKKESFPLTVTSAQKNPTAFYLCASSPRTSYHEQFFGPGTRLTVL.

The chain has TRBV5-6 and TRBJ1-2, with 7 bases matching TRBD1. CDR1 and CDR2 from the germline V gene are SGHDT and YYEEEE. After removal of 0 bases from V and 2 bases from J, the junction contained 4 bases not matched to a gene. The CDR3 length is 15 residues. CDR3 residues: CASSLDPDRNYGYTF. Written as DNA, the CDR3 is TGTGCCAGCAGCTTGGACCCGGACAGGAACTATGGCTACACCTTC.

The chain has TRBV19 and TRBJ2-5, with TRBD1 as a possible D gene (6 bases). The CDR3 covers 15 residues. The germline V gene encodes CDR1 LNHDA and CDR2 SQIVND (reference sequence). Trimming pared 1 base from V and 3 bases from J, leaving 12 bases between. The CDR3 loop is CASSIGRGDKETQYF. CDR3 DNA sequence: TGTGCCAGTAGTATAGGCAGGGGCGATAAAGAGACCCAGTACTTC.

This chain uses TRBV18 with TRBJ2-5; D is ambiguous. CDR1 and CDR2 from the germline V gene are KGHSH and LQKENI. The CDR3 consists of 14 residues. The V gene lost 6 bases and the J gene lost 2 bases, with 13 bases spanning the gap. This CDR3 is CASSPSPTQETQYF. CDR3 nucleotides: TGTGCCAGCTCCCCGAGTCCTACGCAAGAGACCCAGTACTTC.